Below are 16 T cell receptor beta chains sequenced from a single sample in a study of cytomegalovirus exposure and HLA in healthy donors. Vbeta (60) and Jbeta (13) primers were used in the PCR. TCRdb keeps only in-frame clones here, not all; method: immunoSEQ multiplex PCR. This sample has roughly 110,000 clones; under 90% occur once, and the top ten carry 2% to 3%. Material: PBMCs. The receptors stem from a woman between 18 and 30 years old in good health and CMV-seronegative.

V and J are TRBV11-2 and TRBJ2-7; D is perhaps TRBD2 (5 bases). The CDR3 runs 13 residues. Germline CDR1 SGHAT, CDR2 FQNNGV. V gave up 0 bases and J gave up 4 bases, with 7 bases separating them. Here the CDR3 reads CASSLDRGYEQYV. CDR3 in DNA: TGTGCCAGCAGCTTAGATCGGGGTTACGAGCAGTACGTC.

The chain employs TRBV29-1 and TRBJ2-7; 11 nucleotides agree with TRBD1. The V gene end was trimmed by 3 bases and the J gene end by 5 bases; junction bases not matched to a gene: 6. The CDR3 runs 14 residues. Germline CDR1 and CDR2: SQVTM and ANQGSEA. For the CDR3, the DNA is TGCAGCGTTGAGGGGGACAGGGGGATCGACGAGCAGTACTTC. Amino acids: CSVEGDRGIDEQYF.

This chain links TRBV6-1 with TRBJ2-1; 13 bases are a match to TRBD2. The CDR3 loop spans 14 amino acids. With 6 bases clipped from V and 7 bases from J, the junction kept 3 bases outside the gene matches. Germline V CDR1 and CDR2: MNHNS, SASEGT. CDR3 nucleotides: TGTGCCAGCAGAGGACTAGCGGGAGCGAATGAGCAGTTCTTC. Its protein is CASRGLAGANEQFF.

The DNA of the CDR3 is TGTGCCAGCTCACTTGGACAGGTCCCTGGAAACACCATATATTTT. Translating gives CASSLGQVPGNTIYF. The rearrangement links TRBV18 to TRBJ1-3, with TRBD1 matching over 7 bases. In germline, CDR1 is KGHSH, CDR2 LQKENI. The CDR3 consists of 15 residues. V lost 4 bases, J lost 2 bases, and 5 bases stayed unmatched.

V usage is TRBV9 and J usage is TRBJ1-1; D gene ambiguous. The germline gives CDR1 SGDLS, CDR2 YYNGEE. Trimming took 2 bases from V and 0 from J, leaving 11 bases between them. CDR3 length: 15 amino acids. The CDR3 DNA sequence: TGTGCCAGCAGCGTTTTAGAGAATATGAACACTGAAGCTTTCTTT. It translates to CASSVLENMNTEAFF.

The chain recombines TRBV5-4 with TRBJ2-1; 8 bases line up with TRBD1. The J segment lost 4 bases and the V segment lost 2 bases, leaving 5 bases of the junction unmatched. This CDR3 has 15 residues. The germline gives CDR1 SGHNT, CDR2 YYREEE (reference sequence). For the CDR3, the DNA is TGTGCCAGCAGCTTACCAGGGGGCGCTTACAATGAGCAGTTCTTC. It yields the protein CASSLPGGAYNEQFF.

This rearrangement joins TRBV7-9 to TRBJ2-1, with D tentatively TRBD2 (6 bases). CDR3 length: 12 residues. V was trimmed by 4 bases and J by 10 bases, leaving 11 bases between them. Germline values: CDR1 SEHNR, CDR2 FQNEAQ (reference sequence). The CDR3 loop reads CASSWDSLEQFF. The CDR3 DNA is TGTGCCAGCAGCTGGGACTCCTTGGAGCAGTTCTTC.

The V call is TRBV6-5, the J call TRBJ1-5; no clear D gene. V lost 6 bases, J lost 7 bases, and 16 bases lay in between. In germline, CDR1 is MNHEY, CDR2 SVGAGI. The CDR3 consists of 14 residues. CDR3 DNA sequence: TGTGCCAGCAGAAGTGGCGGCCTCGGCCAGCCCCAGCATTTT. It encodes CASRSGGLGQPQHF.

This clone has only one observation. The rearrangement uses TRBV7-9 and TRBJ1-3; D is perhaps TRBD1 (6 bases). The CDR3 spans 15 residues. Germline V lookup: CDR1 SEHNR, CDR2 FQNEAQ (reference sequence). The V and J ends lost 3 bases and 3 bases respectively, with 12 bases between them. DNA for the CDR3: TGTGCCAGCAGCTTGCTTACAGGGCATGGAAACACCATATATTTT. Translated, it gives CASSLLTGHGNTIYF. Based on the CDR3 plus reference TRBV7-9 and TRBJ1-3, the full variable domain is DTGVSQNPRHKITKRGQNVTFRCDPISEHNRLYWYRQTLGQGPEFLTYFQNEAQLEKSRLLSDRFSAERPKGSFSTLEIQRTEQGDSAMYLCASSLLTGHGNTIYFGEGSWLTVV.

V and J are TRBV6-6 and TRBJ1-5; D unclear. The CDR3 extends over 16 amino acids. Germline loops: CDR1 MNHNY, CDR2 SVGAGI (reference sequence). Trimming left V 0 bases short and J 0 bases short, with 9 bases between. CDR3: CASSYSLQVSNQPQHF. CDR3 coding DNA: TGTGCCAGCAGTTACTCTCTGCAGGTTAGCAATCAGCCCCAGCATTTT.

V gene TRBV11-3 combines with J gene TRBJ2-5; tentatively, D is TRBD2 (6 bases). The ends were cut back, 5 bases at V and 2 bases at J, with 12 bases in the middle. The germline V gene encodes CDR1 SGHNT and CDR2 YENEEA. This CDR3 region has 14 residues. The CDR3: CASSPGGYQETQYF. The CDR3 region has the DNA TGTGCCAGCAGCCCAGGAGGGTATCAAGAGACCCAGTACTTC.

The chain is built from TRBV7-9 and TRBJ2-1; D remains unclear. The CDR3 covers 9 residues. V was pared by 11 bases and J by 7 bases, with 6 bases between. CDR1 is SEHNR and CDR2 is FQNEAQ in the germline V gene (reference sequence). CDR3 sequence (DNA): TGTGCCGCGGAAAATGAGCAGTTCTTC. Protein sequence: CAAENEQFF.

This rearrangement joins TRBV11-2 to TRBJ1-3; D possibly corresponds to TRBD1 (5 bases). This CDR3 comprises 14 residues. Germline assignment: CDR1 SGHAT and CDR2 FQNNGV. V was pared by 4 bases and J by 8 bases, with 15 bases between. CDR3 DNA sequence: TGTGCCAGCAGCTCGGTCGGCCTCAGGGACACCATATATTTT. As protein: CASSSVGLRDTIYF.

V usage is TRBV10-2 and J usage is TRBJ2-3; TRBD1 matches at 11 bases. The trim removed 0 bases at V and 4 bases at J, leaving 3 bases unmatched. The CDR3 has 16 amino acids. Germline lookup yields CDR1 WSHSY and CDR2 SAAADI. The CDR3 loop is CASSESGTGGADTQYF. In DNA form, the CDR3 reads TGCGCCAGCAGTGAGTCGGGGACAGGGGGGGCAGATACGCAGTATTTT.

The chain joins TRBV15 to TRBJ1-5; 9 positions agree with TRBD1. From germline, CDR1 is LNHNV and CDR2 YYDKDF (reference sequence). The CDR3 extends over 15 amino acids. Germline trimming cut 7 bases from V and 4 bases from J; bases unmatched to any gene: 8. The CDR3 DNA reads TGTGCCACCATCTCGGACAGGGGCGTAAATCAGCCCCAGCATTTT. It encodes CATISDRGVNQPQHF.

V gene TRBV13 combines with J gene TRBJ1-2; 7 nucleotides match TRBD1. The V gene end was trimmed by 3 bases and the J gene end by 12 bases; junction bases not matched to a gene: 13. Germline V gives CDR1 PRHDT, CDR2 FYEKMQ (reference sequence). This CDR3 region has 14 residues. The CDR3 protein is CASSLDRTYSGHTF. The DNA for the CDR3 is TGTGCCAGCAGCTTGGACAGGACCTATTCGGGCCACACCTTC.